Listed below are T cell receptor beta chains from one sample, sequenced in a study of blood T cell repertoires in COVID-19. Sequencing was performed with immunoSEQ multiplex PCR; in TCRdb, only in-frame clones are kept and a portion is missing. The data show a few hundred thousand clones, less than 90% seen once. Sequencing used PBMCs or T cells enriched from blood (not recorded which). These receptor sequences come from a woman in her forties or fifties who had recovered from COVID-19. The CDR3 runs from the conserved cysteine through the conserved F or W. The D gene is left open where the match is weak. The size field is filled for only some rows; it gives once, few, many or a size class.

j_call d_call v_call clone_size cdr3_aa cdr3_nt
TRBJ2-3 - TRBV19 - CASSWRWNGGTDTQYF TGTGCCAGTAGTTGGCGCTGGAACGGGGGTACTGATACGCAGTATTTT
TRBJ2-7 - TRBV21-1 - CASSNRVGGKTYEQYF TGTGCCAGCAGCAATCGGGTAGGAGGGAAAACCTACGAGCAGTACTTC
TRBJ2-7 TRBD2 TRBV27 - CASSLSGLAEQYF TGTGCCAGCAGTTTGTCGGGACTAGCGGAGCAGTACTTC
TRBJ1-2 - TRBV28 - CASRWTVNYGYTF TGTGCCAGCAGATGGACAGTGAACTATGGCTACACCTTC
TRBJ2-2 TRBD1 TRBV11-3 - CASSPLSGGTGELFF TGTGCCAGCAGCCCCCTCTCAGGGGGCACCGGGGAGCTGTTTTTT
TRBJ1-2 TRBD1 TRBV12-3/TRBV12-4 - CASSPDRAGYTF TGTGCCAGCAGTCCCGACAGGGCGGGCTACACCTTC
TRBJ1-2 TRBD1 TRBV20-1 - CSASDVQGNYGYTF TGCAGTGCTAGTGATGTACAGGGGAACTATGGCTACACCTTC
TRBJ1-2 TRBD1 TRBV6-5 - CASSSGTDLNYGYTF TGTGCCAGCAGTTCCGGGACAGATCTTAACTATGGCTACACCTTC
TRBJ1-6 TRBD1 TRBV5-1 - CASSPGTGKAPLHF TGCGCCAGCAGCCCTGGGACAGGCAAAGCCCCCCTCCACTTT
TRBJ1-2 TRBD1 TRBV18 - CASSPNTGGPYGYTF TGTGCCAGCTCACCCAATACAGGGGGACCCTATGGCTACACCTTC
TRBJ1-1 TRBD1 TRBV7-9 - CASSSQRTGGTEAFF TGTGCCAGCAGCTCACAACGGACAGGGGGCACTGAAGCTTTCTTT
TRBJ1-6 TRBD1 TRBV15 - CATSRNFRDRDSPLHF TGTGCCACCAGCAGAAACTTCCGGGACAGGGATTCACCCCTCCACTTT
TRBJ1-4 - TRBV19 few CASSSPTSLFF TGTGCCAGTAGTTCCCCGACAAGCCTGTTTTTT
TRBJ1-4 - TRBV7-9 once CASSLLSAGAVFF TGTGCCAGCAGCTTATTGTCGGCGGGGGCCGTGTTTTTT
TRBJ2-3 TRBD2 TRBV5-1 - CAARLAGETDTQYF TGCGCCGCAAGACTAGCGGGAGAAACAGATACGCAGTATTTT
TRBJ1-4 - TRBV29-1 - CSVLPQANEKLFF TGCAGCGTCCTCCCACAGGCTAATGAAAAACTGTTTTTT
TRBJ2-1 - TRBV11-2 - CASGGSYNEQFF TGTGCCAGCGGTGGTAGCTACAATGAGCAGTTCTTC
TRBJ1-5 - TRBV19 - CASSLGHPLTHPQHF TGTGCCAGTAGTCTTGGACATCCACTAACGCATCCCCAGCATTTT
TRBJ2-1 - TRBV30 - CAWSALGLRNEQFF TGTGCCTGGAGTGCCCTGGGACTTCGAAATGAGCAGTTCTTC
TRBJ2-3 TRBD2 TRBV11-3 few CASSPVWEAGGPGTDTQYF TGTGCCAGCAGCCCCGTATGGGAAGCGGGGGGGCCGGGTACAGATACGCAGTATTTT
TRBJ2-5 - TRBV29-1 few CSVDADIQETQYF TGCAGCGTTGATGCGGATATCCAAGAGACCCAGTACTTC
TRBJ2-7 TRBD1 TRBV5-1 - CASSLGGQGNVYEQYF TGCGCCAGCAGCTTGGGGGGACAGGGAAACGTCTACGAGCAGTACTTC
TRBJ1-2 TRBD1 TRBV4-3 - CASSRSDRENYGYTF TGCGCCAGCAGCCGCTCGGACAGGGAGAACTATGGCTACACCTTC
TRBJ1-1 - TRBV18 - CASSLVTGSEAFF TGTGCCAGCTCTCTCGTGACCGGGTCTGAAGCTTTCTTT
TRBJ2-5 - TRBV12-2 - CASRLAAGGPGETQYF TGTGCAAGTCGCTTAGCAGCGGGAGGGCCGGGGGAGACCCAGTACTTC
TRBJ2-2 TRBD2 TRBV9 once CASSEGLAGGWNGELFF TGTGCCAGCAGCGAGGGACTAGCGGGAGGGTGGAACGGGGAGCTGTTTTTT
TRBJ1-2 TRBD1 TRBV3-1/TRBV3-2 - CASSHHRHADRVYGYTF TGTGCCAGCAGCCACCACCGCCATGCGGACAGGGTCTATGGCTACACCTTC
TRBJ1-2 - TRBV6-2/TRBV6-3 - CASSYEGVDGYTF TGTGCCAGCAGTTACGAAGGGGTGGATGGCTACACCTTC
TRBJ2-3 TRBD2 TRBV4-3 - CASSQEGGRGGLDTQYF TGCGCCAGCAGCCAAGAGGGTGGACGGGGGGGGTTGGATACGCAGTATTTT
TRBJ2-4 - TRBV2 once CASSPQGVIQYF TGTGCCAGCAGTCCTCAGGGTGTCATTCAGTACTTC
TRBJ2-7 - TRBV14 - CASSPQTSYEQYF TGTGCCAGCAGCCCCCAGACAAGTTACGAGCAGTACTTC
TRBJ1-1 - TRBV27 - CASSLWPLNTEAFF TGTGCCAGCAGTTTATGGCCGCTGAACACTGAAGCTTTCTTT
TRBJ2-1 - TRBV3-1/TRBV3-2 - CASSQRGGDSNEQFF TGTGCCAGCAGCCAAAGGGGGGGGGATAGCAATGAGCAGTTCTTC